A single sample gave rise to the 14 T cell receptor beta chains below, sequenced in a study of naive and memory T cell subsets. Four PCR rounds used nested alpha and beta constant region primers plus the SP2 primer. TCRdb ran MiXCR on the 5' RACE reads and lists one entry per CDR3 protein. The repertoire holds about 48,000 distinct CDR3 sequences, with 4% to 5% as singletons. A UMI-containing oligonucleotide was joined by 3' ligation to the TCR cDNA template. The receptors originated from a female donor in good health.

This clonotype showed up many times. The chain employs TRBV12-3 or TRBV12-4 and TRBJ1-1, with D possibly matching TRBD1 (6 bases). The CDR3 length is 14 residues. V shed 3 bases and J shed 0 bases, with 8 bases lying between them. DNA of the CDR3: TGTGCCAGCAGTTTTCAGGGGATGAACACTGAAGCTTTCTTT. Translated, it gives CASSFQGMNTEAFF.

This clonotype was seen ten or more times. The chain couples TRBV20-1 to TRBJ1-5; TRBD1 matches 7 bases. With 3 bases clipped from V and 7 bases from J, the junction kept 9 bases outside the gene matches. The CDR3 is 14 residues long. The V gene's germline CDR1 is DFQATT and CDR2 SNEGSKA (reference sequence). In DNA, the CDR3 is TGCAGTGCTAGGGGGGAAATACAGGGGCAGCCCCAGCATTTT. Translation: CSARGEIQGQPQHF.

There are many counts of this clonotype. V usage is TRBV28 and J usage is TRBJ2-3; D is undetermined. The CDR3 has 12 amino acids. Between the trimmed V and J ends, which lost 2 bases and 7 bases, there was a span of 7 bases. Per the germline V gene, CDR1 is MDHEN and CDR2 is SYDVKM. CDR3 DNA: TGTGCCAGCAGTTTAGTTGGAAATACGCAGTATTTT. Encoded protein: CASSLVGNTQYF.

The table lists this clonotype with many counts. This chain joins TRBV11-1 and TRBJ1-2; TRBD1 matches 8 bases. CDR3 length: 13 residues. Germline trimming cut 5 bases from V and 6 bases from J; bases unmatched to any gene: 5. CDR1 is SGHAT and CDR2 is FQDESV in the germline V gene (reference sequence). This chain's CDR3 is CASSPGQANGYTF. CDR3 DNA sequence: TGTGCCAGCAGCCCGGGACAGGCTAATGGCTACACCTTC.

This clonotype occurred many times. J is TRBJ1-2 and V is TRBV5-6; TRBD1 is a possible D gene (6 bases). V was pared by 6 bases and J by 8 bases, with 17 bases between. This CDR3 region has 13 residues. Germline loops: CDR1 SGHDT, CDR2 YYEEEE. In DNA, the CDR3 is TGTGCCAGCACCCGACAGGCCGGTTCGGGCTACACCTTC. Its protein is CASTRQAGSGYTF. Using reference TRBV5-6 and TRBJ1-2 for the parts outside the CDR3, the full variable domain is DAGVTQSPTHLIKTRGQQVTLRCSPKSGHDTVSWYQQALGQGPQFIFQYYEEEERQRGNFPDRFSGHQFPNYSSELNVNALLLGDSALYLCASTRQAGSGYTFGSGTRLTVV.

At least ten counts were recorded for this clonotype. The chain has TRBV16 and TRBJ1-4; possible D gene TRBD1, 6 bases. The CDR3 has 15 amino acids. Germline CDR1 reads KGHSY; CDR2 reads FQNENV. V lost 7 bases and J lost 4, with 16 bases in between. The CDR3 loop is CASKSPGTYNEKLFF. CDR3 nucleotide sequence: TGTGCCAGCAAATCCCCGGGGACATATAATGAAAAACTGTTTTTT.

On this clonotype itself: A much bigger clone sits one base away, suggesting this may be a read error. The rearrangement joins TRBV13 to TRBJ2-1; 15 bases match TRBD2. The CDR3 spans 19 residues. The germline CDR1 and CDR2 sequences are PRHDT and FYEKMQ (reference sequence). The junction had 13 bases not matched to a gene; V was cut back by 5 bases and J by 5 bases. In DNA, the CDR3 is TGTGCCAGCAGCCCTGGACTAGCGGGAGGGCTATTTCGTCACAATGAGCAGTTCTTC. Translation gives CASSPGLAGGLFRHNEQFF.

The table lists this clonotype with many counts. This chain uses TRBV28 with TRBJ2-4; D is ambiguous. The germline gives CDR1 MDHEN, CDR2 SYDVKM. The CDR3 has 16 amino acids. Trimming took 7 bases from V and 3 from J, leaving 19 bases between them. This CDR3 reads CASTIDGARGKNIQYF. The CDR3 DNA is TGTGCCAGCACCATAGACGGAGCCCGTGGCAAAAACATTCAGTACTTC.

In its sample, this clonotype was seen many times. This chain uses TRBV4-3 with TRBJ2-3; 8 bases agree with TRBD2. After removal of 0 bases from V and 2 bases from J, the junction contained 7 bases not matched to a gene. The germline V gene encodes CDR1 LGHNA and CDR2 YSLEER. The CDR3 is made up of 17 amino acids. As DNA, the CDR3 is TGCGCCAGCAGCCAAGATGGGAGCGGGAGTCCCACAGATACGCAGTATTTT. Translating gives CASSQDGSGSPTDTQYF.

This clonotype came up many times. The chain links TRBV5-4 to TRBJ2-7; D possibly uses TRBD1 or TRBD2 (5 bases each). Per the germline V gene, CDR1 is SGHNT and CDR2 is YYREEE (reference sequence). There are 15 residues in the CDR3. Trimming stripped 6 bases from V and 1 base from J, with 17 bases between. The CDR3 bases are TGTGCCAGCAAACTACGCAGGGACGGATCCTACGAGCAGTACTTC. Its translation is CASKLRRDGSYEQYF.

Points on this clonotype: Possible read error: a much larger clone is one base away. The chain employs TRBV20-1 and TRBJ2-2; 7 nucleotides agree with TRBD2. The germline gives CDR1 DFQATT, CDR2 SNEGSKA (reference sequence). This CDR3 has 13 amino acids. CDR3 amino acids: CSAHSGRAGGLFF. Here the CDR3 DNA reads TGCAGTGCTCATAGCGGGCGGGCCGGGGGGCTGTTTTTT.

The table lists this clonotype with many counts. V usage is TRBV4-2 and J usage is TRBJ2-5, with 9 bases aligning to TRBD1. The J segment lost 5 bases and the V segment lost 0 bases, leaving 4 bases of the junction unmatched. Looked up from germline, CDR1 is LGHNA and CDR2 is YNFKEQ. The CDR3 totals 15 residues. CDR3 DNA sequence: TGTGCCAGCAGCCAAGAACAGGGGGCCTGGGAGACCCAGTACTTC. This encodes CASSQEQGAWETQYF.

This clonotype was detected ten times or more. The chain's CDR3 is CASSLVVRGNTEAFF. In DNA, the CDR3 is TGTGCCAGCAGCTTAGTTGTCAGGGGTAACACTGAAGCTTTCTTT. The rearrangement joins TRBV7-2 to TRBJ1-1; a weak D match, TRBD1 (6 bases). V lost 1 base, J lost 2 bases, and 11 bases lay in between. Germline lookup yields CDR1 SGHTA and CDR2 FQGNSA. The CDR3 spans 15 residues.

At least ten counts were recorded for this clonotype. The gene calls are TRBV20-1 and TRBJ2-7; 8 bases are a match to TRBD2. This CDR3 comprises 13 residues. CDR1 is DFQATT and CDR2 is SNEGSKA in the germline V gene (reference sequence). CDR3 region: CSAAGGGLYEQYF. DNA of the CDR3: TGCAGCGCGGCCGGGGGGGGCCTGTACGAGCAGTACTTC.